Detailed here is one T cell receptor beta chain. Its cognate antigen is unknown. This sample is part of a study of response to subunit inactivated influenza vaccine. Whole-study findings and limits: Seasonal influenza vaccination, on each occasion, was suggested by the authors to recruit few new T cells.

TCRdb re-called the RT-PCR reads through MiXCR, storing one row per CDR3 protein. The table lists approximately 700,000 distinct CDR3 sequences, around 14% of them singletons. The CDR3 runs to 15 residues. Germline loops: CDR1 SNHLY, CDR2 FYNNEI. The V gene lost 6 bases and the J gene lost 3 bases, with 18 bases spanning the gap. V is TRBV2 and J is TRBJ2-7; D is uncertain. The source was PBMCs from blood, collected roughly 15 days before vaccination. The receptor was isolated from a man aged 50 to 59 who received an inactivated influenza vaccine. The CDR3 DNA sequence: TGTGCCAGCAGCGGCGGCCAGACCGGGTTCTACGAGCAGTACTTC. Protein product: CASSGGQTGFYEQYF.